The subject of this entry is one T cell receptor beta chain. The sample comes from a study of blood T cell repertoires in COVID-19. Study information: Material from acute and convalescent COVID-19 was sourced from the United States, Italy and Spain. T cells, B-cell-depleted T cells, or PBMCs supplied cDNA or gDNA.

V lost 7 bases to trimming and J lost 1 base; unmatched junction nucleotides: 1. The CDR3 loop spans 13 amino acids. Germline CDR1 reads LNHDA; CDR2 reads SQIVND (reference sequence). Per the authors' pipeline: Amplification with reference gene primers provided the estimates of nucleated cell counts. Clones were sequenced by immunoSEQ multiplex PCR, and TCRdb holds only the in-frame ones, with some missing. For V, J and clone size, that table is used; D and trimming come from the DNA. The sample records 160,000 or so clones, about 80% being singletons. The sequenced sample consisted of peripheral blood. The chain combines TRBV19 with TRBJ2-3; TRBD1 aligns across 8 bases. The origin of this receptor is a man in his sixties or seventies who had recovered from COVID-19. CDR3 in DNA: TGTGCCAGTAAGGGACAGGGCACAGATACGCAGTATTTT. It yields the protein CASKGQGTDTQYF.